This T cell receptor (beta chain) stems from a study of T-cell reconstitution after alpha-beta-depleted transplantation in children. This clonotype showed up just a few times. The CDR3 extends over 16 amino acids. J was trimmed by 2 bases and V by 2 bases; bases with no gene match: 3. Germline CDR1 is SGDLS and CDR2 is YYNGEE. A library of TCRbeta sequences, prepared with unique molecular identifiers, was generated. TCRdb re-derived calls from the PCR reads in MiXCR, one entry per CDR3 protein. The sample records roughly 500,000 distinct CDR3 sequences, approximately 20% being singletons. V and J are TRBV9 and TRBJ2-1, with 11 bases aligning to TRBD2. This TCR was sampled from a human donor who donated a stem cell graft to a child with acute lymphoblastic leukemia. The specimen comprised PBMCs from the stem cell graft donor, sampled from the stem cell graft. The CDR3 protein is CASSVLLAGAYNEQFF. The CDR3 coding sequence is TGTGCCAGCAGCGTCCTACTAGCGGGAGCCTACAATGAGCAGTTCTTC.